One and the same sample provided the 3 T cell receptor beta chains below, sequenced in a study of cytomegalovirus exposure and HLA in healthy donors. A multiplex PCR was run with 60 Vbeta primers and 13 Jbeta primers. This table comes from immunoSEQ multiplex PCR, and its TCRdb copy is limited to in-frame clones, with some not included. Of 150,000 to 200,000 clones detected, about 80% appear once; the ten largest clones hold under 2.5%. Input material: PBMCs. Receptors originate from a woman aged 25 to 45 in good health and CMV-seronegative.

In this sample, this clone turned up once. The gene calls are TRBV28 and TRBJ1-5, with D possibly matching TRBD1 (6 bases). Germline assignment: CDR1 MDHEN and CDR2 SYDVKM. V lost 3 bases and J lost 7, with 13 bases in between. The CDR3 has 14 residues. CDR3 sequence: CASSFVRGEQPQHF. DNA for the CDR3: TGTGCCAGCAGTTTTGTCAGGGGAGAGCAGCCCCAGCATTTT.

The V and J genes are TRBV4-1 and TRBJ2-5; 11 bases line up with TRBD1. The CDR3 is 16 residues long. The germline V gene has CDR1 MGHRA and CDR2 YSYEKL. V trimming: 1 base; J trimming: 5 bases; junction bases outside the gene matches: 6. Here the CDR3 reads CASSQVTGTGGETQYF. The CDR3 DNA reads TGCGCCAGCAGCCAAGTTACTGGGACAGGGGGGGAGACCCAGTACTTC.

J is TRBJ2-1 and V is TRBV7-2; 10 bases match TRBD2. After removal of 4 bases from V and 4 bases from J, the junction contained 7 bases not matched to a gene. Germline CDR1 is SGHTA and CDR2 is FQGNSA. CDR3 length equals 16 residues. CDR3 bases: TGTGCCAGCAGCTCCATTCCTAGCGGGGGTTACAATGAGCAGTTCTTC. Translated: CASSSIPSGGYNEQFF.